These 18 T cell receptor beta chains originate from one sample sequenced in a study of beta chain features in type 1 diabetes. The whole isolated RNA underwent reverse transcription, so sequencing captured expressed TCRB transcripts. Produced via immunoSEQ multiplex PCR; TCRdb's table is partial and in-frame only. Altogether around 150,000 clones are present, about 7.1% being singletons, with the ten largest covering roughly 1.4%. The sample was central memory CD4+ T cells from blood. The receptors were sampled from a woman between 25 and 40 years old in good health.

The gene calls are TRBV6-6 and TRBJ1-1; TRBD1 might be the D (5 bases). The CDR3 is made up of 13 amino acids. The V end was cut by 2 bases, the J end by 1 base, with 5 bases between. CDR1 and CDR2 (germline): MNHNY, SVGAGI (reference sequence). The CDR3 DNA reads TGTGCCAGCAGTTACACAGGGAACACTGAAGCTTTCTTT. Protein product: CASSYTGNTEAFF.

The chain uses TRBV29-1 and TRBJ2-5; possibly TRBD2 for D (5 bases). The ends were cut back, 0 bases at V and 1 base at J, with 12 bases in the middle. Per the germline V gene, CDR1 is SQVTM and CDR2 is ANQGSEA. There are 15 residues in the CDR3. CDR3 DNA sequence: TGCAGCGTTGAAGATCCCGGGGAATCCCAAGAGACCCAGTACTTC. Amino acids: CSVEDPGESQETQYF.

This clone has at least ten counts. The chain uses TRBV6-6 and TRBJ1-5; 7 bases match TRBD1. The V gene end was trimmed by 7 bases and the J gene end by 5 bases; junction bases not matched to a gene: 8. Germline loops: CDR1 MNHNY, CDR2 SVGAGI (reference sequence). The CDR3 spans 14 residues. The CDR3 is CASTPTGQHQPQHF. The DNA of the CDR3 is TGTGCCAGCACCCCCACGGGACAGCATCAGCCCCAGCATTTT.

This clone was detected many times. The rearrangement joins TRBV4-2 to TRBJ2-7, with D maybe TRBD2 (5 bases). Between the trimmed V and J ends, which lost 0 bases and 3 bases, there was a span of 12 bases. Looked up from germline, CDR1 is LGHNA and CDR2 is YNFKEQ. The CDR3 totals 15 residues. In DNA form, the CDR3 reads TGTGCCAGCAGCCAAGACTGGGGAGTTGACTACGAGCAGTACTTC. Amino acids: CASSQDWGVDYEQYF.

V and J are TRBV7-2 and TRBJ2-5; weak D call: TRBD2 (6 bases). V was pared by 5 bases and J by 2 bases, with 12 bases between. This CDR3 comprises 14 residues. Germline V gives CDR1 SGHTA, CDR2 FQGNSA. CDR3 bases: TGTGCCAGCAGCAAAGGGACTGATCAAGAGACCCAGTACTTC. Its protein product is CASSKGTDQETQYF.

This clone was picked up many times. The genes are TRBV21-1 and TRBJ2-7; the table gives TRBD1 as D, unverified against the DNA. TRBV21-1 is described as a pseudogene. CDR3 size: 16 residues. CDR3 protein: CASSKARFGQTYEQYF. The CDR3 nucleotides read TGTGCCAGCAGCAAAGCAAGGTTCGGACAGACCTACGAGCAGTACTTC.

This clone was observed a handful of times. The chain recombines TRBV7-8 with TRBJ1-1; a possible D gene is TRBD1 (6 bases). The CDR3 has 14 amino acids. Germline-derived CDR1 and CDR2 are SGHVS and FQNEAQ. Trimming removed 3 bases from V and 4 bases from J, with 12 bases in between. The CDR3 region is CASSFTGWGTEAFF. CDR3 DNA: TGTGCCAGCAGCTTTACAGGGTGGGGCACTGAAGCTTTCTTT.

The chain employs TRBV27 and TRBJ2-7; TRBD2 is a possible D gene (5 bases). This CDR3 contains 13 residues. V lost 0 bases to trimming and J lost 7 bases, with 10 bases between them. Germline CDR1 MNHEY, CDR2 SMNVEV (reference sequence). CDR3 sequence (DNA): TGTGCCAGCAGTTTATCCTGGACGGGAGAGCAGTACTTC. Translation: CASSLSWTGEQYF.

This clone was seen more than once but under ten times. The V and J genes are TRBV30 and TRBJ1-1; the D gene is possibly TRBD1 (5 bases). The CDR3 runs to 13 residues. Germline CDR1 reads GTSNPN; CDR2 reads SVGIG (reference sequence). V lost 2 bases and J lost 2, with 9 bases in between. Here the CDR3 reads CAWSKGVNTEAFF. In DNA form, the CDR3 reads TGTGCCTGGAGTAAAGGGGTTAACACTGAAGCTTTCTTT.

The chain's CDR3 is CASSMGDSQEQLYF. CDR3 nucleotides: TGTGCCAGTAGTATGGGGGACAGCCAGGAGCAATTGTACTTC. The J gene is TRBJ2-7, the V gene TRBV19, with TRBD1 identical over 7 bases. The germline V gene encodes CDR1 LNHDA and CDR2 SQIVND (reference sequence). This CDR3 comprises 14 residues. Trimming removed 3 bases from V and 12 bases from J; junction bases left unmatched: 14. Looking up the rest from reference TRBV19 and TRBJ2-7 gives the full variable domain: DGGITQSPKYLFRKEGQNVTLSCEQNLNHDAMYWYRQDPGQGLRLIYYSQIVNDFQKGDIAEGYSVSREKKESFPLTVTSAQKNPTAFYLCASSMGDSQEQLYFGPGTRLTVT.

This clone appeared a few times. The CDR3 nucleotides are TGTGCCAGCAGCGCCCTGACAGGGACCCAAGAGACCCAGTACTTC. Encoded protein: CASSALTGTQETQYF. The V gene is TRBV9, the J gene TRBJ2-5; TRBD1 matches at 7 bases. The CDR3 is made up of 15 amino acids. Trimming cost V 3 bases and J 1 base; bases outside gene matches: 6. Germline V gene lookup returns CDR1 SGDLS and CDR2 YYNGEE. Together with reference TRBV9 and TRBJ2-5, the CDR3 gives the full variable domain: DSGVTQTPKHLITATGQRVTLRCSPRSGDLSVYWYQQSLDQGLQFLIQYYNGEERAKGNILERFSAQQFPDLHSELNLSSLELGDSALYFCASSALTGTQETQYFGPGTRLLVL.

The rearrangement joins TRBV10-3 to TRBJ1-1, with D perhaps matching TRBD1 (6 bases). The V end was cut by 8 bases, the J end by 0 bases, with 10 bases between. Germline V gives CDR1 ENHRY, CDR2 SYGVKD. There are 13 residues in the CDR3. The CDR3 protein is CAIGDKMNTEAFF. The DNA for the CDR3 is TGTGCCATCGGGGACAAGATGAACACTGAAGCTTTCTTT.

V is TRBV7-2 and J is TRBJ2-7, with TRBD1 matching 8 bases. The CDR3 spans 15 residues. The V segment lost 5 bases and the J segment 1 base; nucleotides outside the gene matches: 7. Germline V gene lookup returns CDR1 SGHTA and CDR2 FQGNSA. This chain's CDR3 is CASSRTGTGSYEQYF. CDR3 nucleotide sequence: TGTGCCAGCAGCCGTACCGGGACAGGATCCTACGAGCAGTACTTC.

This clone was counted only a few times. The chain uses TRBV2 and TRBJ1-1; maybe TRBD1 (6 bases). CDR3 length: 16 residues. CDR1 is SNHLY and CDR2 is FYNNEI in the germline V gene. V lost 8 bases and J 2 bases, leaving 21 bases between the germline ends. The CDR3 loop reads CASRDPQGQTNTEAFF. The CDR3 DNA reads as TGTGCCAGCCGGGACCCACAGGGACAAACTAACACTGAAGCTTTCTTT.

The chain couples TRBV6-5 to TRBJ1-1; no clear D. The germline V gene encodes CDR1 MNHEY and CDR2 SVGAGI. V was pared by 4 bases and J by 1 base, with 10 bases between. The CDR3 spans 14 residues. The CDR3 DNA follows: TGTGCCAGCAGTTCAATCCGGGAGAACACTGAAGCTTTCTTT. Its protein is CASSSIRENTEAFF.

This clone was recorded a few times. The chain employs TRBV11-1 and TRBJ2-7, with D tentatively TRBD1 (5 bases). The CDR3 runs 13 residues. Germline CDR1 and CDR2: SGHAT and FQDESV (reference sequence). Trimming took 3 bases from V and 3 from J, leaving 9 bases between them. The CDR3 spells CASSLGRDYEQYF. CDR3 sequence (DNA): TGTGCCAGCAGCTTGGGCAGGGACTACGAGCAGTACTTC.

This clone was detected a few times. This chain uses TRBV10-2 with TRBJ2-5; 7 positions agree with TRBD1. Germline values: CDR1 WSHSY, CDR2 SAAADI. The trim removed 6 bases at V and 3 bases at J, leaving 4 bases unmatched. The CDR3 spans 13 residues. The DNA for the CDR3 is TGCGCCAGCAGCGCGACAGGGAAAGAGACCCAGTACTTC. Translating gives CASSATGKETQYF.

V gene TRBV4-3 combines with J gene TRBJ1-4, with TRBD1 as a possible D gene (6 bases). From germline, CDR1 is LGHNA and CDR2 YSLEER. The V gene lost 0 bases and the J gene lost 3 bases, with 11 bases spanning the gap. The CDR3 totals 16 residues. The CDR3 loop reads CASSQDGGAANEKLFF. The CDR3 DNA is TGCGCCAGCAGCCAAGATGGGGGGGCAGCTAATGAAAAACTGTTTTTT.